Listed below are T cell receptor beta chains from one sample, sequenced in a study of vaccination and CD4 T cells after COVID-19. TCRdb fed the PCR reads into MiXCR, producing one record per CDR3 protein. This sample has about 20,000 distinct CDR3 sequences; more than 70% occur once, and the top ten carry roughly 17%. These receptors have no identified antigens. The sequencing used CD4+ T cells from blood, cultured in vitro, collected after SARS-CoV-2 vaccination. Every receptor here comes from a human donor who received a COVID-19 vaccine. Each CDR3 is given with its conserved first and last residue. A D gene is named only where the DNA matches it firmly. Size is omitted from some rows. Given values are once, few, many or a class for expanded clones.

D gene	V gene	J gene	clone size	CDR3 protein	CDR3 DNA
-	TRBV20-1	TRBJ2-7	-	CSADYSYEQYF	TGCAGTGCTGACTACTCCTACGAGCAGTACTTC
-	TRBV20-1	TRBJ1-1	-	CSAREVARQNTEAFF	TGCAGTGCTAGAGAGGTTGCCAGACAGAACACTGAAGCTTTCTTT
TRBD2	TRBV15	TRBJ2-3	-	CATSRDLPGLEVYTQYF	TGTGCCACCAGCAGAGATCTTCCGGGACTAGAAGTGTATACGCAGTATTTT
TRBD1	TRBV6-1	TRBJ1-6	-	CASRTSGTGGSPLHF	TGTGCCAGCAGAACGTCCGGGACAGGGGGCTCACCCCTCCACTTT
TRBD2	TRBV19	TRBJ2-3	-	CASSTSSSGGTDTQYF	TGTGCCAGTAGTACATCATCTAGCGGGGGGACAGATACGCAGTATTTT
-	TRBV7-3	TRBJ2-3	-	CASSLQGRDTQYF	TGTGCCAGCAGCTTACAGGGGCGGGATACGCAGTATTTT
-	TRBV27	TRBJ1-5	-	CASSLSWEHSNQPQHF	TGTGCCAGCAGTTTATCATGGGAGCATAGCAATCAGCCCCAGCATTTT
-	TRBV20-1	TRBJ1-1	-	CSARDPGGGLNTEAFF	TGCAGTGCTAGAGATCCCGGGGGGGGATTGAACACTGAAGCTTTCTTT
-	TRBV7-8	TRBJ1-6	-	CASSLESGPYNSPLHF	TGTGCCAGCAGCTTAGAGTCAGGACCATATAATTCACCCCTCCACTTT
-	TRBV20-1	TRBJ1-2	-	CSASTFRTAGYGYTF	TGCAGTGCTTCCACTTTTCGGACAGCGGGCTATGGCTACACCTTC
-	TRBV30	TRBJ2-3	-	CAWSPRQGTDTQYF	TGTGCCTGGAGCCCCCGGCAGGGCACAGATACGCAGTATTTT
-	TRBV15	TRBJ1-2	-	CATSRDKVSGYTF	TGTGCCACCAGCAGAGATAAGGTGTCAGGCTACACCTTC
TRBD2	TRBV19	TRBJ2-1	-	CASSAVLAGGPSEQFF	TGTGCCAGTAGTGCCGTACTAGCGGGGGGGCCCAGTGAGCAGTTCTTC
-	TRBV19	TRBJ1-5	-	CASSMSDHSNQPQHF	TGTGCCAGTAGTATGAGTGATCATAGCAATCAGCCCCAGCATTTT
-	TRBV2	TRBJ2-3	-	CASCDRSTDTQYF	TGTGCCAGCTGCGACAGGAGCACAGATACGCAGTATTTT
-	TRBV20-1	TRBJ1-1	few	CSARDWQMNTEAFF	TGCAGTGCTAGAGACTGGCAGATGAACACTGAAGCTTTCTTT
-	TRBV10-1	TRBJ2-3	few	CATAGESTDTQYF	TGCGCCACCGCGGGCGAAAGCACAGATACGCAGTATTTT
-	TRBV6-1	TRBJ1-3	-	CASSATAEPGNTIYF	TGTGCCAGCAGCGCGACAGCCGAGCCGGGAAACACCATATATTTT
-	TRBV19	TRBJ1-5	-	CASSPHGVLGNQPQHF	TGTGCCAGTAGTCCCCACGGGGTCCTCGGCAATCAGCCCCAGCATTTT
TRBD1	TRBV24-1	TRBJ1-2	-	CATSAHRDRDYGYTF	TGTGCCACCAGTGCCCACCGGGACAGAGACTATGGCTACACCTTC
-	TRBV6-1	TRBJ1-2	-	CANAPGRSYGYTF	TGTGCCAACGCACCGGGACGGAGCTATGGCTACACCTTC
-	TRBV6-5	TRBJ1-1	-	CASSYSGGRHTEAFF	TGTGCCAGCAGTTACTCGGGGGGGCGCCACACTGAAGCTTTCTTT
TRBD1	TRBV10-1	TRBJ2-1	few	CASSESPGGALIF	TGCGCCAGCAGTGAGTCGCCAGGGGGCGCATTGATCTTC
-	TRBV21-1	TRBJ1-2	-	CVSSKELARVTGGYGYTF	TGTGTCAGCAGCAAAGAATTGGCCAGGGTGACCGGTGGTTATGGCTACACCTTC
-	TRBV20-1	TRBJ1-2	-	CSARGGTAYGYTF	TGCAGTGCTAGGGGAGGGACGGCCTATGGCTACACCTTC
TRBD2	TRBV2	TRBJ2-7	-	CASRRSSGGAYEQYF	TGTGCCAGCAGGAGGTCTAGCGGGGGGGCCTACGAGCAGTACTTC
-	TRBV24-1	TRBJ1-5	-	CATSDLPGPRRPQHF	TGTGCCACCAGTGATTTGCCAGGGCCTAGGCGGCCCCAGCATTTT
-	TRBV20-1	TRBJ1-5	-	CSAGGAGIGVQPQHF	TGCAGTGCAGGCGGGGCAGGGATAGGTGTTCAGCCCCAGCATTTT
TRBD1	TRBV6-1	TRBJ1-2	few	CASSAGTGTGRLNNYGYTF	TGTGCCAGCAGTGCAGGAACCGGGACAGGGCGCCTAAATAACTATGGCTACACCTTC
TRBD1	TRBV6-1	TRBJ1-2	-	CASSARTGGDYGYTF	TGTGCCAGCAGTGCTAGGACAGGGGGGGACTATGGCTACACCTTC
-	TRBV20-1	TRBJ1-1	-	CSARDDAARTLHTEAFF	TGCAGTGCTAGAGATGACGCCGCTCGTACCCTTCACACTGAAGCTTTCTTT
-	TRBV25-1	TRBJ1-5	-	CASSEGVSGNQPQHF	TGTGCCAGCAGTGAAGGGGTTTCGGGCAATCAGCCCCAGCATTTT
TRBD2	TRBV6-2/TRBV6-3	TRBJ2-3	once	CAGRSTSGGARTQYF	TGTGCCGGCAGGTCTACTAGCGGGGGGGCCCGTACGCAGTATTTT
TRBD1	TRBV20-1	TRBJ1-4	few	CSARDSGTGDGEKLFF	TGCAGTGCTAGAGATTCAGGGACAGGGGATGGTGAAAAACTGTTTTTT
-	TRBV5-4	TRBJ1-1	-	CASSLEHRREAFF	TGTGCCAGCAGCCTTGAGCACAGGCGTGAAGCTTTCTTT
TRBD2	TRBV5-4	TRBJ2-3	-	CASSLTSGGQTDTQYF	TGTGCCAGCAGCTTAACTAGCGGGGGGCAGACAGATACGCAGTATTTT
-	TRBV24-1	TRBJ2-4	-	CATSAAGTAKNIQYF	TGTGCCACCAGTGCCGCCGGGACAGCCAAAAACATTCAGTACTTC
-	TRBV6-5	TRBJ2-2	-	CASSYLGLTGELFF	TGTGCCAGCAGTTACCTGGGCTTGACCGGGGAGCTGTTTTTT
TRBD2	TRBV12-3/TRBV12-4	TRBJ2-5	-	CASSKGLAGNWQETQYF	TGTGCCAGCAGCAAGGGACTAGCGGGGAATTGGCAAGAGACCCAGTACTTC
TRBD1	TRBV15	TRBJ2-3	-	CATSIDRGRTDTQYF	TGTGCCACCAGCATCGACAGGGGCCGCACAGATACGCAGTATTTT
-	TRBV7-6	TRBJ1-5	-	CASSLGTGRNQPQHF	TGTGCCAGCAGCCTAGGGACGGGTCGCAATCAGCCCCAGCATTTT
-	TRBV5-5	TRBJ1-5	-	CASSFVQGNQPQHF	TGTGCCAGCAGCTTTGTACAGGGCAATCAGCCCCAGCATTTT
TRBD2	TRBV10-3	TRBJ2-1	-	CAISVELADNEQFF	TGTGCCATCAGTGTTGAACTAGCGGACAATGAGCAGTTCTTC
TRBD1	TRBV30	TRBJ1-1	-	CAWSDKTTGSTEAFF	TGTGCCTGGAGTGACAAAACGACAGGGTCAACTGAAGCTTTCTTT
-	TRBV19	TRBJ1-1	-	CASSSDTTGPTTEAFF	TGTGCCAGTAGTAGCGACACCACTGGGCCAACCACTGAAGCTTTCTTT
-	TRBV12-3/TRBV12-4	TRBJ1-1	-	CASSRGRAAFF	TGTGCCAGCAGTCGGGGGCGGGCAGCTTTCTTT
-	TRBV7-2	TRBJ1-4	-	CASSSKGGGSEKLFF	TGTGCCAGCAGCTCCAAGGGGGGAGGCAGTGAAAAACTGTTTTTT
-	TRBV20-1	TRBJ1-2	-	CSASAGLNYGYTF	TGCAGTGCCTCAGCTGGACTGAACTATGGCTACACCTTC
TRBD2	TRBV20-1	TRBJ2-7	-	CSARDPGGRTSGPYEQYF	TGCAGTGCTAGAGATCCGGGGGGTCGTACTAGCGGACCCTACGAGCAGTACTTC